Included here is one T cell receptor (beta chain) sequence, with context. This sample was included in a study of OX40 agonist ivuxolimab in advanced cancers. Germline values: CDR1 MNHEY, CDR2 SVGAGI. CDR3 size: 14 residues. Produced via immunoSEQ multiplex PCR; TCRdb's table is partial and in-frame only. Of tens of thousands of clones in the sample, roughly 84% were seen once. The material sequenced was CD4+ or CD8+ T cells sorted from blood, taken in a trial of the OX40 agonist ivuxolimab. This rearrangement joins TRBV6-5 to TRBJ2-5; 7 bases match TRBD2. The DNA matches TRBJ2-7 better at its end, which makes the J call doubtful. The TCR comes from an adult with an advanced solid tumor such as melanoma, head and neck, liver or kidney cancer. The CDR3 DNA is TGTGCCAGCAGTTCAACGGGAGGTACCTACGAGCAGTACTTC. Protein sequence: CASSSTGGTYEQYF.